The clone carrying this T cell receptor beta chain was found once. This entry belongs to a study of OX40 agonist ivuxolimab in advanced cancers. Study-wide background: Intravenous ivuxolimab was administered to patients every 2 weeks at 0.01 to 10 mg/kg.

The method was immunoSEQ multiplex PCR; TCRdb's version includes in-frame clones alone and lacks a portion of them. The sample lists almost 45,000 clones, roughly 90% occurring once. The CDR3 is made up of 15 amino acids. V lost 4 bases to trimming and J lost 7 bases; unmatched junction nucleotides: 10. Looked up from germline, CDR1 is SNHLY and CDR2 is FYNNEI. This sequence originates from an adult with an advanced solid tumor such as melanoma, head and neck, liver or kidney cancer. Material: CD4+ or CD8+ T cells sorted from blood, obtained in a trial of the OX40 agonist ivuxolimab. The J gene is TRBJ2-3, the V gene TRBV2; 8 bases match TRBD1. The CDR3 reads CASSAGTGHGYTQYF. The CDR3 region has the DNA TGTGCCAGCAGTGCCGGGACAGGCCATGGATATACGCAGTATTTT.